What follows are 29 T cell receptor beta chains derived from one specimen sequenced in a study of shared clonotypes between healthy human individuals. Profiled with immunoSEQ multiplex PCR; TCRdb holds only in-frame clones, not every one. The sample has around 2.5 million clones, 80% to 95% seen once. Sample: naive CD4+ T cells from PBMCs. Described subset: CD45RA+ positively selected. Source of these receptors: a man younger than 35 in good health. Some clones in this sample may be carry-over from other donors' samples.

In this sample, this clone turned up once. The J gene is TRBJ2-7, the V gene TRBV18, with D perhaps TRBD1 (5 bases). Germline CDR1 is KGHSH and CDR2 is LQKENI. This CDR3 is built from 14 residues. V was pared by 1 base and J by 3 bases, with 10 bases between. In nucleotides, the CDR3 is TGTGCCAGCTCACCACAGGACGGACACTACGAGCAGTACTTC. The encoded protein is CASSPQDGHYEQYF.

This clone showed up just once. The chain carries TRBV19 and TRBJ1-5, with a tentative D call TRBD1 (6 bases). The ends were cut back, 1 base at V and 9 bases at J, with 19 bases in the middle. CDR1 is LNHDA and CDR2 is SQIVND in the germline V gene (reference sequence). The CDR3 runs to 16 residues. The CDR3 DNA is TGTGCCAGTAGTATAGCAGGGGACAAAAGCCATGGGCCCCAGCATTTT. Residues: CASSIAGDKSHGPQHF.

The chain couples TRBV10-1 to TRBJ2-3; 7 positions agree with TRBD2. V shed 3 bases and J 4 bases; nucleotides not matched to a gene: 4. Germline assignment: CDR1 WNHNN and CDR2 SYGVQD (reference sequence). The CDR3 runs to 14 residues. The CDR3 DNA reads as TGCGCCAGCAGTGATGGCGGGAGCGCAGATACGCAGTATTTT. The encoded protein is CASSDGGSADTQYF.

The rearrangement links TRBV5-4 to TRBJ1-2; D might be TRBD1 (5 bases). V lost 3 bases, J lost 4 bases, and 16 bases lay in between. There are 15 residues in the CDR3. Germline-derived CDR1 and CDR2 are SGHNT and YYREEE (reference sequence). CDR3 sequence: CASSSGTGKTYGYTF. CDR3 DNA sequence: TGTGCCAGCAGCTCCGGGACTGGGAAAACCTATGGCTACACCTTC.

The chain uses TRBV18 and TRBJ2-7, with TRBD1 matching 7 bases. With V trimmed by 6 bases and J by 3 bases, 8 bases remained unmatched. The CDR3 runs 14 residues. Per germline, CDR1 KGHSH and CDR2 LQKENI. CDR3 sequence (DNA): TGTGCCAGCTCCCAGGAGACAGGGAGCTACGAGCAGTACTTC. Protein product: CASSQETGSYEQYF.

V usage is TRBV18 and J usage is TRBJ1-3; 8 nucleotides line up with TRBD1. CDR3 length equals 16 residues. With V trimmed by 6 bases and J by 0 bases, 7 bases remained unmatched. The germline V gene has CDR1 KGHSH and CDR2 LQKENI. The CDR3 DNA reads as TGTGCCAGCTCGTCGTCCGGGACAGGCTCTGGAAACACCATATATTTT. Translation: CASSSSGTGSGNTIYF. The entire variable domain, with the rest obtained from reference TRBV18 and TRBJ1-3, is as follows: NAGVMQNPRHLVRRRGQEARLRCSPMKGHSHVYWYRQLPEEGLKFMVYLQKENIIDESGMPKERFSAEFPKEGPSILRIQQVVRGDSAAYFCASSSSGTGSGNTIYFGEGSWLTVV.

V is TRBV28 and J is TRBJ2-1; possible D gene TRBD1, 5 bases. The CDR3 covers 12 residues. Germline V gene sequence: CDR1 MDHEN, CDR2 SYDVKM. Trimming took off 6 bases at V and 9 bases at J, with 12 bases between the two ends. CDR3 nucleotides: TGTGCCAGCAGCCAGGGTTATACTGAGCAGTTCTTC. Encoded protein: CASSQGYTEQFF.

The V call is TRBV23-1, the J call TRBJ2-3, with a tentative D call TRBD1 (5 bases). TRBV23-1 carries the ORF label, with uncertain function. Trimming pared 1 base from V and 1 base from J, leaving 9 bases between. This CDR3 is 15 amino acids long. The CDR3: CASSQWGRGTDTQYF. The CDR3 DNA follows: TGCGCCAGCAGTCAATGGGGCCGAGGCACAGATACGCAGTATTTT.

The rearrangement uses TRBV15 and TRBJ2-1; 13 bases are shared with TRBD2. The CDR3 spans 18 residues. J gave up 7 bases and V 1 base, and 10 bases lay outside the gene matches. Germline V gives CDR1 LNHNV, CDR2 YYDKDF (reference sequence). In nucleotides, the CDR3 is TGTGCCACCAGCAGAGGGGGAAGGACTAGCGGGAGTTCGAATGAGCAGTTCTTC. Protein sequence: CATSRGGRTSGSSNEQFF.

This clone appeared a single time. V is TRBV7-2 and J is TRBJ2-5; no firm D call. The end of the DNA fits TRBJ2-7 better, so the J call may be wrong. The CDR3 spans 11 residues. Germline V gene lookup returns CDR1 SGHTA and CDR2 FQGNSA. The CDR3 nucleotides read TGTGCCAGCAGCCCGCGGTACGAGCAGTACTTC. Translated, it gives CASSPRYEQYF.

This clone was picked up one time. V usage is TRBV5-1 and J usage is TRBJ1-2; D call uncertain. The germline V and J ends were trimmed by 2 bases and 2 bases, with 10 bases remaining between them. Germline V gene data show CDR1 as SGHRS and CDR2 as YFSETQ. The CDR3 extends over 14 amino acids. CDR3 in amino acids: CASSFDTTNYGYTF. CDR3 in DNA: TGCGCCAGCAGCTTTGACACGACCAACTATGGCTACACCTTC.

The genes are TRBV7-2 and TRBJ2-1, with D perhaps TRBD1 (6 bases). There are 16 residues in the CDR3. The germline CDR1 and CDR2 sequences are SGHTA and FQGNSA. Deletions cut 1 base from V and 2 bases from J, with 12 bases between. In DNA form, the CDR3 reads TGTGCCAGCAGCTTAGTTGGACAGTCGGCCTACAATGAGCAGTTCTTC. Residues: CASSLVGQSAYNEQFF.

V usage is TRBV9 and J usage is TRBJ2-1; 13 bases map to TRBD2. The germline gives CDR1 SGDLS, CDR2 YYNGEE. This CDR3 contains 17 residues. With 2 bases clipped from V and 7 bases from J, the junction kept 9 bases outside the gene matches. The CDR3: CASSVLFETSGRNEQFF. The CDR3 nucleotides are TGTGCCAGCAGCGTTCTGTTTGAGACTAGCGGGAGGAATGAGCAGTTCTTC.

This clone was found once. The chain joins TRBV5-1 to TRBJ1-1; no definite D call. The V gene lost 3 bases and the J gene lost 4 bases, with 16 bases spanning the gap. Per the germline V gene, CDR1 is SGHRS and CDR2 is YFSETQ. The CDR3 has 15 amino acids. This chain's CDR3 is CASSSAPTVSTEAFF. DNA for the CDR3: TGCGCCAGCAGCTCGGCCCCCACAGTTAGCACTGAAGCTTTCTTT.

This clone was seen once. V is TRBV9 and J is TRBJ1-5; D remains unclear. Germline CDR1 and CDR2: SGDLS and YYNGEE. The CDR3 totals 11 residues. V gave up 4 bases and J gave up 4 bases, with 3 bases separating them. The CDR3 here is CASSLNQPQHF. The CDR3 nucleotides read TGTGCCAGCAGCCTAAATCAGCCCCAGCATTTT.

The chain employs TRBV2 and TRBJ2-7; D is perhaps TRBD2 (5 bases). The CDR3 is made up of 14 amino acids. Germline assignment: CDR1 SNHLY and CDR2 FYNNEI. V gave up 5 bases and J gave up 5 bases, with 16 bases separating them. The CDR3 nucleotides are TGTGCCAGCAGTTCGGTTACTAGGTTCGACGAGCAGTACTTC. It encodes CASSSVTRFDEQYF. Filled out from reference TRBV2 and TRBJ2-7, the complete variable domain reads EPEVTQTPSHQVTQMGQEVILRCVPISNHLYFYWYRQILGQKVEFLVSFYNNEISEKSEIFDDQFSVERPDGSNFTLKIRSTKLEDSAMYFCASSSVTRFDEQYFGPGTRLTVT.

The chain links TRBV5-6 to TRBJ2-1, with 7 bases identical to TRBD1. The CDR3 sequence is 16 residues long. The V gene's germline CDR1 is SGHDT and CDR2 YYEEEE. Losses at the gene ends were 4 bases for V and 8 bases for J; bases not matched to a gene: 15. DNA for the CDR3: TGTGCCAGCAGCACCAAAAGGGACAGTGTCTGGGATGAGCAGTTCTTC. As protein: CASSTKRDSVWDEQFF.

This clone was observed a single time. The rearrangement uses TRBV9 and TRBJ2-2; possibly TRBD2 for D (5 bases). CDR1 and CDR2 (germline): SGDLS, YYNGEE. The CDR3 loop spans 15 amino acids. Trimming took 1 base from V and 5 from J, leaving 12 bases between them. The chain's CDR3 is CASSVTGSGTGELFF. The CDR3 bases are TGTGCCAGCAGCGTAACGGGCTCGGGGACCGGGGAGCTGTTTTTT.

This clone is a singleton in its sample. This sequence joins TRBV7-3 and TRBJ2-1; perhaps TRBD2 as D (5 bases). The CDR3 totals 19 residues. Germline assignment: CDR1 SGHTA and CDR2 FQGTGA. The V end lost 2 bases, the J end lost 2 bases, and 22 bases lay between the germline ends. The CDR3, as DNA: TGTGCCAGCAGCTTACGGGGTGTAAACCGGGAAAGCCCCTACAATGAGCAGTTCTTC. Translation: CASSLRGVNRESPYNEQFF.

This clone occurred once. The chain recombines TRBV5-1 with TRBJ1-2; the D gene is possibly TRBD1 (6 bases). V lost 4 bases and J lost 2, with 12 bases in between. The CDR3 contains 14 residues. CDR1 is SGHRS, CDR2 YFSETQ, per germline. CDR3 sequence (DNA): TGCGCCAGCAGCAGTCAGGGGAACAACTATGGCTACACCTTC. Its translation: CASSSQGNNYGYTF. Combining the CDR3 with reference TRBV5-1 and TRBJ1-2 gives the whole variable domain KAGVTQTPRYLIKTRGQQVTLSCSPISGHRSVSWYQQTPGQGLQFLFEYFSETQRNKGNFPGRFSGRQFSNSRSEMNVSTLELGDSALYLCASSSQGNNYGYTFGSGTRLTVV.

J is TRBJ1-1 and V is TRBV27; possibly TRBD1 for D (5 bases). The length of the CDR3 is 14 residues. Trimming took off 9 bases at V and 6 bases at J, with 20 bases between the two ends. Germline V gives CDR1 MNHEY, CDR2 SMNVEV (reference sequence). CDR3 sequence (DNA): TGTGCCAGTTCCCAAAGGGTAGGGGCCCCTGAAGCTTTCTTT. Its translation: CASSQRVGAPEAFF.

The chain carries TRBV25-1 and TRBJ2-1, with TRBD2 as a possible D gene (6 bases). The V and J ends lost 3 bases and 14 bases respectively, with 17 bases between them. The CDR3 covers 13 residues. CDR1 is MGHDK, CDR2 SYGVNS, per germline. The CDR3 sequence is CASSDGSGPLKFF. CDR3 DNA sequence: TGTGCCAGCAGTGATGGTAGCGGACCTCTTAAGTTCTTC.

This clone is a singleton in its sample. The V and J genes are TRBV7-8 and TRBJ2-3, with D perhaps matching TRBD1 (5 bases). Germline CDR1 reads SGHVS; CDR2 reads FQNEAQ. Trimming removed 2 bases at V and 6 bases at J, with 9 bases between. The CDR3 covers 13 residues. This CDR3 is CASSLRPGDTQYF. CDR3 DNA sequence: TGTGCCAGCAGCTTACGCCCAGGGGATACGCAGTATTTT.

The chain carries TRBV28 and TRBJ2-7; D unclear. Germline CDR1 is MDHEN and CDR2 is SYDVKM. V shed 5 bases and J shed 6 bases, with 11 bases lying between them. The CDR3 is 12 amino acids. Written as DNA, the CDR3 is TGTGCCAGCAGTCCCCTTCGTGTCGAGCAGTACTTC. It encodes CASSPLRVEQYF. Looking up the rest from reference TRBV28 and TRBJ2-7 gives the full variable domain: DVKVTQSSRYLVKRTGEKVFLECVQDMDHENMFWYRQDPGLGLRLIYFSYDVKMKEKGDIPEGYSVSREKKERFSLILESASTNQTSMYLCASSPLRVEQYFGPGTRLTVT.

CDR3 loop: CASSQPGQGLNQPQHF. The CDR3 DNA sequence: TGCGCCAGCAGCCAGCCGGGACAGGGGTTAAATCAGCCCCAGCATTTT. The chain links TRBV4-1 to TRBJ1-5; 10 positions agree with TRBD1. V dropped 3 bases and J dropped 4; count of bases not matched to a gene: 6. CDR1 is MGHRA, CDR2 YSYEKL, per germline. This CDR3 contains 16 residues.

A single count supports this clone. This sequence joins TRBV28 and TRBJ2-3; maybe TRBD2 (5 bases). CDR1 and CDR2 from the germline V gene are MDHEN and SYDVKM. V was cut by 4 bases and J by 2 bases, with 13 bases left in between. CDR3 size: 15 residues. CDR3 loop: CASSSDSPTTDTQYF. The CDR3 nucleotides read TGTGCCAGCAGTTCGGACTCCCCTACCACAGATACGCAGTATTTT.

This clone was counted a few times. The DNA for the CDR3 is TGCAGCGTTGTCGCGGGGACAGGCGGCCCTGAAGCTTTCTTT. Translated, it gives CSVVAGTGGPEAFF. The chain employs TRBV29-1 and TRBJ1-1, with 8 nucleotides matching TRBD1. The CDR3 consists of 14 residues. Trimming took 4 bases from V and 6 from J; bases not matched to a gene: 10. Germline CDR1 is SQVTM and CDR2 is ANQGSEA.

V is TRBV30 and J is TRBJ2-1; D perhaps matches TRBD2 (6 bases). Germline V CDR1 and CDR2: GTSNPN, SVGIG (reference sequence). Between the trimmed V and J ends, which lost 5 bases and 7 bases, there was a span of 15 bases. The CDR3 has 13 residues. CDR3 region: CAWDNLGGNEQFF. In nucleotides, the CDR3 is TGTGCCTGGGACAACCTAGGAGGGAATGAGCAGTTCTTC. Filled out from reference TRBV30 and TRBJ2-1, the complete variable domain reads SQTIHQWPATLVQPVGSPLSLECTVEGTSNPNLYWYRQAAGRGLQLLFYSVGIGQISSEVPQNLSASRPQDRQFILSSKKLLLSDSGFYLCAWDNLGGNEQFFGPGTRLTVL.

The chain employs TRBV7-2 and TRBJ1-1; no reliable D call. This CDR3 region has 12 residues. Trimming took off 2 bases at V and 7 bases at J, with 8 bases between the two ends. Looked up from germline, CDR1 is SGHTA and CDR2 is FQGNSA. CDR3: CASSLIGDEAFF. The CDR3 nucleotides are TGTGCCAGCAGCTTAATCGGGGATGAAGCTTTCTTT.